Shown below are 25 T cell receptor beta chains from a single sample sequenced in a study of Graves' ophthalmopathy and Graves' hyperthyroidism. The authors amplified TCR beta CDR3 regions from RNA transcripts. Second-round multiplex PCR followed a first-round RT-PCR using HTBI primers. TCRdb passed the multiplex PCR reads through MiXCR, listing each CDR3 protein once. The table shows roughly 610,000 distinct CDR3 sequences, with about a fifth occurring only once. Sequenced: peripheral blood. These receptors were obtained from a woman under 30 with stable Graves' hyperthyroidism. Some clones in this sample may be carry-over from other donors' samples.

The chain carries TRBV6-5 and TRBJ2-5; D not resolved. Germline assignment: CDR1 MNHEY and CDR2 SVGAGI. V lost 0 bases and J 3 bases, leaving 8 bases between the germline ends. CDR3 length equals 14 residues. The CDR3 is CASSYSAAEETQYF. CDR3 in DNA: TGTGCCAGCAGTTACTCGGCGGCAGAAGAGACCCAGTACTTC.

This clonotype was detected a few times. The chain joins TRBV6-5 to TRBJ1-1, with 9 nucleotides matching TRBD1. The length of the CDR3 is 16 residues. The germline CDR1 and CDR2 sequences are MNHEY and SVGAGI. The trim removed 0 bases at V and 4 bases at J, leaving 6 bases unmatched. The CDR3 DNA is TGTGCCAGCAGTTACTCCCGGGGACAGGGAGCCACTGAAGCTTTCTTT. It specifies CASSYSRGQGATEAFF.

The sample holds many counts of this clonotype. The rearrangement links TRBV4-3 to TRBJ1-2, with D tentatively TRBD1 (5 bases). The germline V gene has CDR1 LGHNA and CDR2 YSLEER. Trimming stripped 0 bases from V and 10 bases from J, with 15 bases between. The CDR3 loop spans 14 amino acids. The CDR3 DNA is TGCGCCAGCAGCCAAGATGGGGCAGGCGCCGCCTACACCTTC. It specifies CASSQDGAGAAYTF.

The chain employs TRBV12-3 or TRBV12-4 and TRBJ1-5; 9 bases fit TRBD1. The CDR3 runs 15 residues. V was clipped by 10 bases and J by 4 bases; unmatched bases: 11. CDR3 DNA sequence: TGTGCCATCGCCCAAGGGGGACAGGGTAATCAGCCCCAGCATTTT. Translating gives CAIAQGGQGNQPQHF.

This clonotype was counted many times. The chain employs TRBV4-1 and TRBJ2-7, with 7 nucleotides matching TRBD1. CDR3 length: 15 amino acids. The germline V gene encodes CDR1 MGHRA and CDR2 YSYEKL. Trimming removed 0 bases from V and 5 bases from J; junction bases left unmatched: 7. In DNA form, the CDR3 reads TGCGCCAGCAGCCAAGAAATACAGGGGATCCACGAGCAGTACTTC. Its translation: CASSQEIQGIHEQYF.

This clonotype was counted at least ten times. V and J are TRBV5-1 and TRBJ1-1; D gene unclear. Trimming took off 0 bases at V and 0 bases at J, with 6 bases between the two ends. CDR1 SGHRS and CDR2 YFSETQ come from the germline V gene. The CDR3 extends over 14 amino acids. Here the CDR3 DNA reads TGCGCCAGCAGCTTGGACAGATTGAACACTGAAGCTTTCTTT. Protein product: CASSLDRLNTEAFF. The whole variable domain, remainder taken from reference TRBV5-1 and TRBJ1-1, is KAGVTQTPRYLIKTRGQQVTLSCSPISGHRSVSWYQQTPGQGLQFLFEYFSETQRNKGNFPGRFSGRQFSNSRSEMNVSTLELGDSALYLCASSLDRLNTEAFFGQGTRLTVV.

The rearrangement links TRBV6-1 to TRBJ1-1, with 8 nucleotides matching TRBD1. The length of the CDR3 is 16 residues. Germline CDR1 reads MNHNS; CDR2 reads SASEGT. The V gene end was trimmed by 1 base and the J gene end by 0 bases; junction bases not matched to a gene: 4. The CDR3 region is CASSEEGTGLNTEAFF. CDR3 DNA sequence: TGTGCCAGCAGTGAAGAAGGGACAGGCTTGAACACTGAAGCTTTCTTT.

This clonotype was observed at least ten times. The chain couples TRBV27 to TRBJ2-5; D is ambiguous. Deletions cut 5 bases from V and 0 bases from J, with 10 bases between. CDR1 and CDR2 (germline): MNHEY, SMNVEV (reference sequence). The CDR3 covers 14 residues. Written as DNA, the CDR3 is TGTGCCAGCAGTCCTCGGACGGACCAAGAGACCCAGTACTTC. Its translation: CASSPRTDQETQYF.

The chain couples TRBV10-3 to TRBJ2-5; D is possibly TRBD1 (6 bases). Trimming removed 5 bases at V and 5 bases at J, with 12 bases between. The germline V gene has CDR1 ENHRY and CDR2 SYGVKD. The CDR3 runs to 13 residues. CDR3: CAISSTGVETQYF. DNA for the CDR3: TGTGCCATCAGTTCGACAGGAGTGGAGACCCAGTACTTC.

This clonotype was detected many times. The rearrangement uses TRBV7-3 and TRBJ1-1, with D uncertain. Germline V gene data show CDR1 as SGHTA and CDR2 as FQGTGA. The CDR3 has 15 residues. V shed 3 bases and J shed 5 bases, with 16 bases lying between them. CDR3 in amino acids: CASSFLGEGLTEAFF. The CDR3, as DNA: TGTGCCAGCAGCTTCCTCGGGGAGGGTTTGACTGAAGCTTTCTTT.

This clonotype was picked up many times. The chain joins TRBV20-1 to TRBJ2-7; 8 bases match TRBD2. The CDR3 runs to 19 residues. Germline assignment: CDR1 DFQATT and CDR2 SNEGSKA (reference sequence). The junction had 16 bases not matched to a gene; V was cut back by 0 bases and J by 0 bases. CDR3 coding DNA: TGCAGTGCTAGAGATACGGGGACTATCGGGAGGGGTAGCTCCTACGAGCAGTACTTC. It translates to CSARDTGTIGRGSSYEQYF.

This clonotype was observed many times. The rearrangement uses TRBV4-1 and TRBJ1-1; D gene unclear. The CDR3 loop spans 14 amino acids. Germline assignment: CDR1 MGHRA and CDR2 YSYEKL. Deletions cut 0 bases from V and 1 base from J, with 6 bases between. CDR3 in amino acids: CASSQDTGNTEAFF. The CDR3 coding sequence is TGCGCCAGCAGCCAAGATACGGGGAACACTGAAGCTTTCTTT.

This clonotype appeared many times. This chain uses TRBV6-5 with TRBJ2-7, with a weak D call TRBD1 (5 bases). The CDR3 spans 15 residues. Trimming stripped 2 bases from V and 3 bases from J, with 14 bases between. Germline V gives CDR1 MNHEY, CDR2 SVGAGI. CDR3 loop: CASSYHTDKRYEQYF. The DNA of the CDR3 is TGTGCCAGCAGTTACCACACGGACAAGCGCTACGAGCAGTACTTC.

This clonotype has a count of ten or more. The chain joins TRBV7-2 to TRBJ2-7, with TRBD1 matching over 7 bases. V gave up 4 bases and J gave up 0 bases; unmatched junction bases: 3. Germline lookup yields CDR1 SGHTA and CDR2 FQGNSA. The CDR3 runs 14 residues. Written as DNA, the CDR3 is TGTGCCAGCAGCTCCGGGACAGTCTCCTACGAGCAGTACTTC. Translated, it gives CASSSGTVSYEQYF.

This chain links TRBV20-1 with TRBJ2-7, with 8 bases identical to TRBD1. The V segment lost 5 bases and the J segment 7 bases; nucleotides outside the gene matches: 10. The CDR3 has 13 residues. Germline CDR1 and CDR2: DFQATT and SNEGSKA (reference sequence). The CDR3 sequence: CSAEGQGAVEQYF. The CDR3 DNA is TGCAGTGCTGAGGGTCAGGGGGCGGTGGAGCAGTACTTC.

This clonotype was observed many times. The chain recombines TRBV10-3 with TRBJ2-7, with 14 bases identical to TRBD2. J gave up 11 bases and V 6 bases, and 6 bases lay outside the gene matches. CDR3 length: 13 residues. Germline V lookup: CDR1 ENHRY, CDR2 SYGVKD. The CDR3 DNA reads TGTGCCATCAGACCGGGACTAGCGGGAGAAAAGTACTTC. It codes for CAIRPGLAGEKYF.

In this sample, this clonotype turned up many times. The chain employs TRBV12-3 or TRBV12-4 and TRBJ2-7; 7 bases line up with TRBD2. Trimming at V came to 5 bases and at J to 6 bases, leaving 7 bases not matched to a gene. The length of the CDR3 is 13 residues. The CDR3 DNA reads TGTGCCAGCAGTCTCAAAGGGAGGGGCGAGCAGTACTTC. Its translation is CASSLKGRGEQYF.

The genes are TRBV30 and TRBJ2-2, with unresolved D. Germline CDR1 GTSNPN, CDR2 SVGIG (reference sequence). Trimming shortened V by 0 bases and J by 2 bases, and 7 bases separated the two germline ends. The length of the CDR3 is 14 residues. CDR3 DNA: TGTGCCTGGAGTGTAACGGTTAACACCGGGGAGCTGTTTTTT. Translated, it gives CAWSVTVNTGELFF.

This chain joins TRBV6-5 and TRBJ2-6; the D is unclear. Germline-derived CDR1 and CDR2 are MNHEY and SVGAGI. Trimming pared 3 bases from V and 0 bases from J, leaving 6 bases between. CDR3 size: 15 residues. CDR3 bases: TGTGCCAGCAGTTATGAGTTCTCTGGGGCCAACGTCCTGACTTTC. This sequence encodes CASSYEFSGANVLTF.

In its sample, this clonotype was seen many times. This rearrangement joins TRBV6-5 to TRBJ1-2; possible D gene TRBD1, 5 bases. Deletions cut 2 bases from V and 0 bases from J, with 10 bases between. Germline V gives CDR1 MNHEY, CDR2 SVGAGI. The CDR3 is made up of 15 amino acids. The CDR3 region has the DNA TGTGCCAGCAGTTACCGAGACAGATCTAACTATGGCTACACCTTC. It specifies CASSYRDRSNYGYTF.

This clonotype occurred a few times. A read error is possible here, since a much larger clone lies one base away. The V and J genes are TRBV27 and TRBJ1-6; D is uncertain. Germline CDR1 MNHEY, CDR2 SMNVEV (reference sequence). The CDR3 is 17 amino acids. CDR3 protein: CASSLVLPGSYNSHLHF. The CDR3 DNA reads TGTGCCAGCAGTTTAGTTCTGCCGGGCTCCTATAATTCACACCTCCACTTT.

This clonotype was recorded many times. The rearrangement links TRBV6-4 to TRBJ1-1; no reliable D call. With 4 bases removed from V and 2 bases from J, the gap between germline ends came to 8 bases. The V gene's germline CDR1 is MRHNA and CDR2 SNTAGT. CDR3 size: 13 residues. CDR3 loop: CASSVTSNTEAFF. The CDR3, as DNA: TGTGCCAGCAGTGTCACCTCAAACACTGAAGCTTTCTTT.

This clonotype showed up many times. The genes are TRBV6-5 and TRBJ2-7; D is unresolved. The CDR3 runs to 12 residues. Germline CDR1 and CDR2: MNHEY and SVGAGI. The V end lost 5 bases, the J end lost 7 bases, and 12 bases lay between the germline ends. The CDR3 sequence: CASSHGLGEQYF. The CDR3 bases are TGTGCCAGCAGTCACGGGTTGGGGGAGCAGTACTTC.

V is TRBV19 and J is TRBJ1-2, with 7 bases lining up with TRBD1. With 5 bases clipped from V and 4 bases from J, the junction kept 10 bases outside the gene matches. Germline CDR1 LNHDA, CDR2 SQIVND (reference sequence). The CDR3 is 15 amino acids. CDR3 bases: TGTGCCAGTAGTGCCTACGGGACAGTTTCCTATGGCTACACCTTC. Protein: CASSAYGTVSYGYTF.

This clonotype was observed at least ten times. This chain links TRBV20-1 with TRBJ2-1; D is possibly TRBD1 (6 bases). This CDR3 has 12 amino acids. The germline V gene encodes CDR1 DFQATT and CDR2 SNEGSKA (reference sequence). V was shortened by 6 bases and J by 6 bases, with 12 bases between the two germline ends. The CDR3 here is CSATKQGNEQFF. The DNA for the CDR3 is TGCAGTGCCACTAAACAGGGCAATGAGCAGTTCTTC.